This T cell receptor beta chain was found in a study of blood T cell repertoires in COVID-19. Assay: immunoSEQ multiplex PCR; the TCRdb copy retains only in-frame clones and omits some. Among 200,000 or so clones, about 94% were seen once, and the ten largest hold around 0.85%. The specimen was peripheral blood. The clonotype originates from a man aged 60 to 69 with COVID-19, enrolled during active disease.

CDR3 nucleotides: TGTGCCAGCGGACAACAGGGGGCGGCAGGAAACACCATATATTTT. Translated, it gives CASGQQGAAGNTIYF. The chain is built from TRBV7-2 and TRBJ1-3, with 9 nucleotides matching TRBD1. The CDR3 runs 15 residues. The junction had 9 bases not matched to a gene; V was cut back by 8 bases and J by 4 bases. The germline gives CDR1 SGHTA, CDR2 FQGNSA.